This TCR beta chain was captured in a study of shared clonotypes between healthy human individuals. This clone was seen at least ten times. The sample contains more than one DNA sequence encoding this CDR3. V trimming: 3 bases; J trimming: 4 bases; junction bases outside the gene matches: 3. There are 15 residues in the CDR3. Per germline, CDR1 ENHRY and CDR2 SYGVKD. The study ran the assay at deep level. The table came from immunoSEQ multiplex PCR; TCRdb's copy has only in-frame clones and leaves some out. Of 450,000 to 500,000 clones listed, roughly 80% are singletons. The sample was PBMCs. The V call is TRBV10-3, the J call TRBJ2-1; 10 nucleotides match TRBD2. The sequence was obtained from a woman aged 40-49 years in good health. Some clones in this sample may be carry-over from other donors' samples. The CDR3 sequence is CAISDAAGGYNEQFF. DNA of the CDR3: TGTGCCATCAGTGACGCAGCGGGAGGGTACAATGAGCAGTTCTTC.